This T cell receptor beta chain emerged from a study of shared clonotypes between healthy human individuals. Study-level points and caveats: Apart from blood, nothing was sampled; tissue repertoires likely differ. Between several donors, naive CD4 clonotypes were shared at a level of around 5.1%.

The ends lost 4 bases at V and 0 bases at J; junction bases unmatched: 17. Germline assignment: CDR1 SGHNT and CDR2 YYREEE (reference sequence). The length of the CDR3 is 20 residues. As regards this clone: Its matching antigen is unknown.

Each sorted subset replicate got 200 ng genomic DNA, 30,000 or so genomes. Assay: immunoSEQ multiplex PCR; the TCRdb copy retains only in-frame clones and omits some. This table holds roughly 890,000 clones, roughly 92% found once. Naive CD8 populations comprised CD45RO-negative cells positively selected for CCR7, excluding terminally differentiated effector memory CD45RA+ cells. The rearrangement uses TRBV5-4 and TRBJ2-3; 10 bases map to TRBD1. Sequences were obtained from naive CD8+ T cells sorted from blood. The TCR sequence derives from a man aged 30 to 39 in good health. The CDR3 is CASSTKPGQGTRPSTDTQYF. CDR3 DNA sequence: TGTGCCAGCAGCACCAAACCGGGACAGGGGACTCGTCCTAGCACAGATACGCAGTATTTT.